This TCR beta chain was observed in a study of tumour-infiltrating T cells in Burkitt lymphoma. This clone turned up a few times. Its antigen is not identified. Study outcomes and limitations: Public clonotypes, several, appeared across numerous Burkitt lymphoma patients.

V was pared by 9 bases and J by 5 bases, with 17 bases between. This CDR3 has 14 amino acids. Per germline, CDR1 MDHEN and CDR2 SYDVKM. Clones were sequenced by immunoSEQ multiplex PCR, and TCRdb holds only the in-frame ones, with some missing. The data show under 2,500 clones, with around 15% seen just once and around 10% held by the top ten. This receptor was identified in a human donor with Burkitt lymphoma. The gene calls are TRBV28 and TRBJ1-5, with a weak D call TRBD1 (5 bases). Sequenced sample: tumor tissue. The CDR3 spells CASRPGHRDQPQHF. The CDR3 DNA reads TGTGCCAGTAGACCTGGACACCGAGATCAGCCCCAGCATTTT.